This entry concerns a single TCR beta chain. This sample was taken from a study of T cells after yellow fever vaccination. From germline, CDR1 is DFQATT and CDR2 SNEGSKA (reference sequence). V lost 6 bases and J lost 3, with 15 bases in between. There are 13 residues in the CDR3. TCRdb recomputed calls from the 5' RACE reads with MiXCR, one row per CDR3 protein. The sample lists 300,000 to 350,000 distinct CDR3 sequences; around 4.5% were seen once. The receptor was isolated from a man between 18 and 35 years old who received the YFV17D yellow fever vaccine. The chain couples TRBV20-1 to TRBJ2-7; no reliable D call. The starting material was PBMCs, obtained 15 days after the yellow fever booster vaccination. CDR3 region: CSAVGGSHYEQYF. The CDR3 DNA follows: TGCAGTGCAGTTGGCGGATCACACTACGAGCAGTACTTC.